One and the same sample provided the 18 T cell receptor beta chains below, sequenced in a study of response to subunit inactivated influenza vaccine. TCRdb re-called the RT-PCR reads through MiXCR, storing one row per CDR3 protein. The repertoire holds 500,000 to 600,000 distinct CDR3 sequences, with 14% as singletons. Sequencing used PBMCs from blood, obtained roughly 13 days after vaccination. The receptors here all came from a man aged 45-60 years who received an inactivated influenza vaccine.

The chain joins TRBV18 to TRBJ2-7, with D unresolved. This CDR3 contains 15 residues. Germline V gene sequence: CDR1 KGHSH, CDR2 LQKENI. V lost 1 base to trimming and J lost 5 bases, with 15 bases between them. CDR3 amino acids: CASSPRKGRWNEQYF. The CDR3 DNA is TGTGCCAGCTCACCACGGAAAGGGCGATGGAACGAGCAGTACTTC.

The V call is TRBV4-2, the J call TRBJ1-6; maybe TRBD1 (6 bases). Trimming left V 0 bases short and J 14 bases short, with 17 bases between. Germline CDR1 is LGHNA and CDR2 is YNFKEQ. CDR3 length: 15 amino acids. The CDR3 loop reads CASSQDRGPPITLHF. The DNA of the CDR3 is TGTGCCAGCAGCCAAGACAGGGGACCCCCGATAACCCTCCACTTT.

To note about this clonotype: This could be a read error, since a much larger clone is one nucleotide away. This chain uses TRBV6-5 with TRBJ1-2; 7 nucleotides align to TRBD1. This CDR3 is built from 14 residues. CDR1 is MNHEY, CDR2 SVGAGI, per germline. The junction had 4 bases not matched to a gene; V was cut back by 4 bases and J by 2 bases. The CDR3 DNA reads TGTGCCAGCAGTTTGACAGGGACAAACTATGGCTACACCTTC. Protein product: CASSLTGTNYGYTF.

This clonotype was observed a handful of times. The chain is built from TRBV27 and TRBJ2-2; D not certain. Trimming removed 5 bases from V and 2 bases from J, with 9 bases in between. From germline, CDR1 is MNHEY and CDR2 SMNVEV (reference sequence). The CDR3 spans 14 residues. The CDR3 region is CASSGILNTGELFF. The CDR3 DNA follows: TGTGCCAGCAGTGGAATCCTTAACACCGGGGAGCTGTTTTTT.

CDR3: CASSAGRFLETQYF. Written as DNA, the CDR3 is TGCGCCAGCAGCGCCGGGAGGTTTTTGGAGACCCAGTACTTC. This rearrangement joins TRBV5-1 to TRBJ2-5; 7 bases fit TRBD2. The germline CDR1 and CDR2 sequences are SGHRS and YFSETQ. The CDR3 loop spans 14 amino acids. With V trimmed by 4 bases and J by 5 bases, 8 bases remained unmatched.

The J gene is TRBJ2-2, the V gene TRBV6-2 or TRBV6-3, with 9 bases aligning to TRBD2. Germline lookup yields CDR1 MNHEY and CDR2 SVGEGT. J lost 5 bases, V lost 6 bases, and 7 bases had no gene match. The CDR3 loop spans 15 amino acids. CDR3 loop: CASRLPTSGTGELFF. Written as DNA, the CDR3 is TGTGCCAGCAGACTCCCGACTAGCGGAACCGGGGAGCTGTTTTTT.

In DNA, the CDR3 is TGTGCCAGCAGTCTGCTGGGGGGCAATGAGCAGTTCTTC. Translation: CASSLLGGNEQFF. This sequence joins TRBV28 and TRBJ2-1, with a possible D match to TRBD2 (6 bases). The CDR3 length is 13 residues. With 5 bases removed from V and 6 bases from J, the gap between germline ends came to 11 bases. Germline V gene lookup returns CDR1 MDHEN and CDR2 SYDVKM.

In this sample, this clonotype turned up many times. V usage is TRBV12-3 or TRBV12-4 and J usage is TRBJ2-5, with 11 bases identical to TRBD1. The CDR3 covers 15 residues. J lost 5 bases, V lost 6 bases, and 8 bases had no gene match. CDR3 in DNA: TGTGCCAGCAGCTCCGGGACAGGGGGTAGGGAGACCCAGTACTTC. It yields the protein CASSSGTGGRETQYF.

The rearrangement uses TRBV6-2 or TRBV6-3 and TRBJ2-5; D is perhaps TRBD1 (6 bases). This CDR3 has 13 residues. Germline V gene sequence: CDR1 MNHEY, CDR2 SVGEGT. The V gene lost 4 bases and the J gene lost 10 bases, with 16 bases spanning the gap. CDR3 in amino acids: CASSLDGSGVQYF. The CDR3 nucleotides are TGTGCCAGCAGTTTGGACGGGTCAGGGGTCCAGTACTTC.

The chain is built from TRBV3-1 and TRBJ2-7; D might be TRBD2 (6 bases). The CDR3 contains 14 residues. Looked up from germline, CDR1 is LGHDT and CDR2 is YNNKEL (reference sequence). The V and J ends lost 0 bases and 6 bases respectively, with 12 bases between them. CDR3 nucleotides: TGTGCCAGCAGCCAAGATGTCGTGGGGGGCGAGCAGTACTTC. Translation: CASSQDVVGGEQYF.

The sample holds many counts of this clonotype. The chain combines TRBV12-3 or TRBV12-4 with TRBJ1-2; the match to TRBD1 covers 10 bases. The junction had 7 bases not matched to a gene; V was cut back by 10 bases and J by 5 bases. The CDR3 runs 13 residues. CDR3 protein: CATGDRGRYGYTF. The CDR3 region has the DNA TGTGCCACCGGGGACAGGGGACGGTATGGCTACACCTTC.

This clonotype was detected many times. The V gene is TRBV4-2, the J gene TRBJ1-2; D unresolved. Germline values: CDR1 LGHNA, CDR2 YNFKEQ. Between the trimmed V and J ends, which lost 0 bases and 4 bases, there was a span of 6 bases. This CDR3 is 13 amino acids long. CDR3 loop: CASSQESGYGYTF. CDR3 nucleotide sequence: TGTGCCAGCAGCCAAGAGAGCGGCTATGGCTACACCTTC.

The V and J genes are TRBV12-3 or TRBV12-4 and TRBJ2-7; D perhaps matches TRBD1 (5 bases). V was clipped by 7 bases and J by 3 bases, with 10 bases between them. There are 12 residues in the CDR3. The CDR3 loop is CASNADSYEQYF. In nucleotides, the CDR3 is TGTGCCAGCAATGCAGACAGCTACGAGCAGTACTTC.

A few counts support this clonotype. This CDR3 is CASRYGTSGIYEQYF. The DNA of the CDR3 is TGTGCCAGCAGATACGGGACTAGCGGGATCTACGAGCAGTACTTC. The V gene is TRBV27, the J gene TRBJ2-7, with 13 positions matching TRBD2. Germline lookup yields CDR1 MNHEY and CDR2 SMNVEV (reference sequence). The CDR3 has 15 amino acids. Germline trimming cut 6 bases from V and 3 bases from J; bases unmatched to any gene: 5.

The rearrangement joins TRBV6-2 or TRBV6-3 to TRBJ2-1; tentatively, D is TRBD1 (6 bases). Germline CDR1 is MNHEY and CDR2 is SVGEGT. The CDR3 extends over 12 amino acids. V lost 6 bases to trimming and J lost 10 bases, with 13 bases between them. Here the CDR3 DNA reads TGTGCCAGCAGGACCTCAGGGGACGAGCAGTTCTTC. It encodes CASRTSGDEQFF.

The gene calls are TRBV29-1 and TRBJ2-3; D gene uncertain. Looked up from germline, CDR1 is SQVTM and CDR2 is ANQGSEA. The CDR3 spans 13 residues. V was clipped by 3 bases and J by 1 base, with 8 bases between them. CDR3 DNA sequence: TGCAGCGTTGAGAGGAGTGGCACAGATACGCAGTATTTT. This codes for CSVERSGTDTQYF.

This clonotype appeared a few times. The genes are TRBV29-1 and TRBJ2-5, with D tentatively TRBD2 (6 bases). The germline gives CDR1 SQVTM, CDR2 ANQGSEA. V lost 6 bases, J lost 5 bases, and 10 bases lay in between. This CDR3 contains 11 residues. DNA of the CDR3: TGCAGCGTCAAGGAGGGGGAGACCCAGTACTTC. Translating gives CSVKEGETQYF. Full variable domain (rest looked up from reference TRBV29-1 and TRBJ2-5): SAVISQKPSRDICQRGTSLTIQCQVDSQVTMMFWYRQQPGQSLTLIATANQGSEATYESGFVIDKFPISRPNLTFSTLTVSNMSPEDSSIYLCSVKEGETQYFGPGTRLLVL.

This clonotype came up a few times. The chain couples TRBV7-6 to TRBJ2-3, with TRBD2 matching over 12 bases. CDR1 SGHVS and CDR2 FNYEAQ come from the germline V gene. V trimming: 5 bases; J trimming: 0 bases; junction bases outside the gene matches: 15. This CDR3 spans 20 amino acids. The CDR3 sequence is CASSIRVGTSGSTSTDTQYF. The CDR3 bases are TGTGCCAGCAGCATAAGGGTCGGGACTAGCGGGTCAACTAGCACAGATACGCAGTATTTT.